A single sample is the source of the 14 T cell receptor beta chains below, sequenced in a study of blood T cell repertoires in COVID-19. Sequencing used immunoSEQ multiplex PCR; TCRdb keeps in-frame clones, though not all of them. The repertoire holds approximately 71,000 clones, more than 75% seen once, with roughly 13% in the top ten. Sequenced input: peripheral blood. These receptors were obtained from a woman at least 80 years old with acute or convalescent COVID-19.

The gene calls are TRBV25-1 and TRBJ2-5; TRBD1 agrees at 7 bases. Looked up from germline, CDR1 is MGHDK and CDR2 is SYGVNS. This CDR3 has 14 amino acids. V trimming: 1 base; J trimming: 5 bases; junction bases outside the gene matches: 4. CDR3 nucleotide sequence: TGTGCCAGCAGTGAATTGGTAGGGGGCGAGACCCAGTACTTC. Translating it yields CASSELVGGETQYF.

This clone was seen more than once but under ten times. The rearrangement links TRBV5-5 to TRBJ2-7, with TRBD2 matching 7 bases. The CDR3 consists of 16 residues. The germline V gene has CDR1 SGHKS and CDR2 YYEKEE (reference sequence). The junction had 10 bases not matched to a gene; V was cut back by 4 bases and J by 0 bases. Here the CDR3 DNA reads TGTGCCAGCAGCGGCGACTGGGCTAGCGGCTCCTACGAGCAGTACTTC. Amino acids: CASSGDWASGSYEQYF. Variable domain in full (rest from reference TRBV5-5 and TRBJ2-7): DAGVTQSPTHLIKTRGQQVTLRCSPISGHKSVSWYQQVLGQGPQFIFQYYEKEERGRGNFPDRFSARQFPNYSSELNVNALLLGDSALYLCASSGDWASGSYEQYFGPGTRLTVT.

The V and J genes are TRBV30 and TRBJ2-7; tentative D call: TRBD2 (5 bases). This CDR3 has 14 residues. V was trimmed by 1 base and J by 5 bases, leaving 15 bases between them. The germline CDR1 and CDR2 sequences are GTSNPN and SVGIG (reference sequence). The CDR3 region is CAWSGWISDHEQYF. The CDR3 bases are TGTGCCTGGAGTGGATGGATTAGCGACCACGAGCAGTACTTC.

This chain links TRBV5-1 with TRBJ2-7; D perhaps matches TRBD2 (6 bases). V dropped 0 bases and J dropped 7 bases, with 14 bases sitting between them. The CDR3 has 14 residues. CDR1 is SGHRS and CDR2 is YFSETQ in the germline V gene. DNA for the CDR3: TGCGCCAGCAGCTTGGCCGGAGGGACTTGGGAGCAGTACTTC. Translating gives CASSLAGGTWEQYF.

This chain connects TRBV11-1 to TRBJ2-1; tentatively, D is TRBD1 (7 bases). Trimming removed 3 bases from V and 4 bases from J, with 16 bases in between. The V gene's germline CDR1 is SGHAT and CDR2 FQDESV (reference sequence). The CDR3 extends over 16 amino acids. The CDR3 DNA follows: TGTGCCAGCAGCTTTATAGCCAGGGGGGCTTACAATGAGCAGTTCTTC. Translating it yields CASSFIARGAYNEQFF.

The rearrangement links TRBV28 to TRBJ1-2; no clear D. V was pared by 8 bases and J by 4 bases, with 20 bases between. This CDR3 spans 15 amino acids. CDR1 and CDR2 (germline): MDHEN, SYDVKM. The CDR3 is CASVPRRLDAYGYTF. The DNA of the CDR3 is TGTGCCAGCGTACCAAGGAGGCTTGATGCCTATGGCTACACCTTC.

The chain carries TRBV3-1 (or the pseudogene TRBV3-2) and TRBJ2-3; 7 nucleotides align to TRBD2. V was clipped by 0 bases and J by 2 bases; unmatched bases: 5. From germline, CDR1 is LGHDT and CDR2 YNNKEL (reference sequence). The CDR3 covers 16 residues. The CDR3 nucleotides are TGTGCCAGCAGCCAAGACAGACTAGCAGCCACAGATACGCAGTATTTT. Translating gives CASSQDRLAATDTQYF.

This chain uses TRBV7-2 with TRBJ2-5; 10 bases line up with TRBD2. V dropped 5 bases and J dropped 4; count of bases not matched to a gene: 4. This CDR3 contains 14 residues. Germline assignment: CDR1 SGHTA and CDR2 FQGNSA. The DNA for the CDR3 is TGTGCCAGCAGCCCCGGGACTAGCGTAGAGACCCAGTACTTC. Translated, it gives CASSPGTSVETQYF.

V is TRBV6-5 and J is TRBJ2-1, with 12 positions matching TRBD2. Per germline, CDR1 MNHEY and CDR2 SVGAGI. The CDR3 is made up of 15 amino acids. Trimming cost V 4 bases and J 9 bases; bases outside gene matches: 7. The CDR3 sequence: CASSSTSGRWSEQFF. The CDR3 DNA sequence: TGTGCCAGCAGTTCGACTAGCGGGAGATGGTCTGAGCAGTTCTTC.

In its sample, this clone was seen once. V usage is TRBV18 and J usage is TRBJ2-1; D perhaps matches TRBD2 (6 bases). Trimming removed 3 bases at V and 2 bases at J, with 11 bases between. This CDR3 is 15 amino acids long. In germline, CDR1 is KGHSH, CDR2 LQKENI. The DNA for the CDR3 is TGTGCCAGCTCACCTCCCGGGGAGGCCTACAATGAGCAGTTCTTC. Its translation: CASSPPGEAYNEQFF.

The V gene is TRBV25-1, the J gene TRBJ2-1, with a weak D call TRBD2 (5 bases). The CDR3 loop spans 18 amino acids. The V end lost 3 bases, the J end lost 1 base, and 19 bases lay between the germline ends. CDR1 and CDR2 from the germline V gene are MGHDK and SYGVNS. In nucleotides, the CDR3 is TGTGCCAGCAGTGATTCATTCGGGAATAGGGCGTCCTACAATGAGCAGTTCTTC. Translating gives CASSDSFGNRASYNEQFF. Full variable domain (remainder filled in from reference TRBV25-1 and TRBJ2-1): EADIYQTPRYLVIGTGKKITLECSQTMGHDKMYWYQQDPGMELHLIHYSYGVNSTEKGDLSSESTVSRIRTEHFPLTLESARPSHTSQYLCASSDSFGNRASYNEQFFGPGTRLTVL.

The chain links TRBV18 to TRBJ1-5; 9 nucleotides line up with TRBD1. CDR3 length equals 16 residues. V trimming: 0 bases; J trimming: 4 bases; junction bases outside the gene matches: 4. The germline V gene encodes CDR1 KGHSH and CDR2 LQKENI. The CDR3 is CASSPPDRGFNQPQHF. In DNA form, the CDR3 reads TGTGCCAGCTCACCACCAGACAGGGGGTTTAATCAGCCCCAGCATTTT.

The J gene is TRBJ1-1, the V gene TRBV12-3 or TRBV12-4; 8 nucleotides align to TRBD1. The CDR3 runs to 13 residues. J gave up 9 bases and V 2 bases, and 5 bases lay outside the gene matches. CDR3 sequence: CASSLSRQGKAFF. For the CDR3, the DNA is TGTGCCAGCAGTTTAAGTCGACAGGGGAAAGCTTTCTTT.

This chain joins TRBV11-3 and TRBJ1-1; unclear D gene. V lost 2 bases and J lost 4, with 8 bases in between. From germline, CDR1 is SGHNT and CDR2 YENEEA. This CDR3 contains 13 residues. The CDR3 sequence: CASSLTQSTEAFF. The DNA of the CDR3 is TGTGCCAGCAGCTTAACACAGAGCACTGAAGCTTTCTTT.